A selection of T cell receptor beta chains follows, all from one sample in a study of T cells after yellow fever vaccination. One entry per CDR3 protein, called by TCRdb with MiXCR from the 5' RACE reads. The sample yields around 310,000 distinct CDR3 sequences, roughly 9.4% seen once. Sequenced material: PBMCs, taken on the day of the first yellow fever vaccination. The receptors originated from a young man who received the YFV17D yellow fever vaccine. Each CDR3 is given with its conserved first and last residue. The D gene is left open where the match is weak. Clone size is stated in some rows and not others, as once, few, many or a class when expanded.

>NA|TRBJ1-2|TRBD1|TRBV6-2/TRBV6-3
CASSPDRGLPYGYTF
TGTGCCAGCAGTCCAGACAGGGGACTACCCTATGGCTACACCTTC
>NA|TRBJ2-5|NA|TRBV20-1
CSARGFAGETQYF
TGCAGTGCTAGAGGTTTCGCGGGAGAGACCCAGTACTTC
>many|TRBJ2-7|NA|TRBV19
CASSIGHEQYF
TGTGCCAGTAGTATAGGACACGAGCAGTACTTC
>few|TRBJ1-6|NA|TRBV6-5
CASSSPLQYNSPLHF
TGTGCCAGCAGTTCTCCCCTACAGTATAATTCACCCCTCCACTTT
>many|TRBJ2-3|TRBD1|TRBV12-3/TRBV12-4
CASRSRGRPDTQYF
TGTGCCAGCAGGAGCAGGGGGCGTCCAGATACGCAGTATTTT
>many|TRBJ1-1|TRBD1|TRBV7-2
CASSSYRGWTEAFF
TGTGCCAGCAGCTCCTACAGGGGGTGGACTGAAGCTTTCTTT
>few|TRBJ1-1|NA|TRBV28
CASSIHTLTRVGNTEAFF
TGTGCCAGCAGTATCCATACCCTGACCCGGGTCGGGAACACTGAAGCTTTCTTT
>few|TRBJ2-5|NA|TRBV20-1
CSAPRTGGWGETQYF
TGCAGTGCGCCGCGAACGGGGGGCTGGGGAGAGACCCAGTACTTC
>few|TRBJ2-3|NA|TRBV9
CASSPPSLSDTQYF
TGTGCCAGCAGCCCCCCTTCTTTATCAGATACGCAGTATTTT
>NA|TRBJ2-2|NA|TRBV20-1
CSARVPGGPGELFF
TGCAGTGCTAGAGTCCCGGGGGGCCCCGGGGAGCTGTTTTTT
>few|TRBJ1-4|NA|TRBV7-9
CASSLSQGGSTNEKLFF
TGTGCCAGCAGCTTATCGCAGGGAGGGTCAACTAATGAAAAACTGTTTTTT
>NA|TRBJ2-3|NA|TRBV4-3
CASSQDSGAGGRDTQYF
TGCGCCAGCAGCCAAGACTCTGGAGCCGGTGGGAGGGATACGCAGTATTTT
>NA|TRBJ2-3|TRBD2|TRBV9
CASSRQERGTDTQYF
TGTGCCAGCAGCAGGCAAGAGCGGGGAACAGATACGCAGTATTTT
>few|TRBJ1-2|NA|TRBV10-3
CASKLGTHGYTF
TGTGCCTCCAAACTGGGCACTCATGGCTACACCTTC